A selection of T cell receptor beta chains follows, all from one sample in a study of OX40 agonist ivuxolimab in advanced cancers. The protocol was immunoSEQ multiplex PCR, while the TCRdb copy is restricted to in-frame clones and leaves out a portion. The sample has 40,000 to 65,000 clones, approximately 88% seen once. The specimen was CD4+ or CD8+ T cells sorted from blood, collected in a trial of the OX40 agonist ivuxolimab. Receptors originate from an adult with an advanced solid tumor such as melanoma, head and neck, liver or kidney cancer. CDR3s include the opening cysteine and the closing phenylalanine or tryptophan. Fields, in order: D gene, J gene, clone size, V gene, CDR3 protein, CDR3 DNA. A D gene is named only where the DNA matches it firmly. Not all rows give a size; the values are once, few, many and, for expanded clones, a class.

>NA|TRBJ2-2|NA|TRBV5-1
CASSLYTGELFF
TGCGCCAGCAGCTTATACACCGGGGAGCTGTTTTTT
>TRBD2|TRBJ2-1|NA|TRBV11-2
CASSFGGSWSEQFF
TGTGCCAGCAGCTTCGGCGGGAGCTGGAGTGAGCAGTTCTTC
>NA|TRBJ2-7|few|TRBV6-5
CASTGSSYEQYF
TGTGCCAGCACTGGCAGCTCCTACGAGCAGTACTTC
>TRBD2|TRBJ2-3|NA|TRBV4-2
CASSQDWASGSTDTQYF
TGTGCCAGCAGCCAAGATTGGGCTAGCGGGAGCACAGATACGCAGTATTTT
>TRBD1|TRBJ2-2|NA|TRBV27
CASSSRGQAFWSGELFF
TGTGCCAGCAGTTCAAGGGGACAGGCCTTCTGGTCCGGGGAGCTGTTTTTT
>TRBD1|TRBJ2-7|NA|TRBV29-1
CSVARDRDSGEQYF
TGCAGCGTTGCTCGGGACAGAGACTCGGGGGAGCAGTACTTC
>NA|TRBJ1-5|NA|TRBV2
CASSESLLSLTSQPQHF
TGTGCCAGCAGTGAATCTCTCTTGTCGTTAACAAGTCAGCCCCAGCATTTT
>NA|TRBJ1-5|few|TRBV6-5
CASSTDSLNQPQHF
TGTGCCAGCAGCACCGACAGTTTGAATCAGCCCCAGCATTTT
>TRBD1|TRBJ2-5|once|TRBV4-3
CASSQDPLGQGETQYF
TGCGCCAGCAGCCAAGACCCCCTTGGACAGGGAGAGACCCAGTACTTC
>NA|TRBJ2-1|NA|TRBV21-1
CASSKIAIRDSSLYNEQFF
TGTGCCAGCAGCAAAATTGCGATTCGAGACAGTTCCCTATACAATGAGCAGTTCTTC
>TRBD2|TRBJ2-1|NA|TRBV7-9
CASSPPPGRYEQFF
TGTGCCAGCAGCCCGCCCCCCGGGAGGTATGAGCAGTTCTTC
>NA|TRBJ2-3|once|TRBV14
CASRKRVTDTQYF
TGTGCCAGCAGGAAGCGGGTCACAGATACGCAGTATTTT
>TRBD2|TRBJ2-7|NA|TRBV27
CASSLTSQSSYEQYF
TGTGCCAGCAGTTTGACTAGCCAAAGCTCCTACGAGCAGTACTTC
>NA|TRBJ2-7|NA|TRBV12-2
CASRLTGYHYEQYF
TGTGCAAGTCGCTTGACAGGGTATCACTACGAGCAGTACTTC
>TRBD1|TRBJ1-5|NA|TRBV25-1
CASRVKPQGGNQPQHF
TGTGCCAGCAGAGTGAAACCCCAGGGGGGCAATCAGCCCCAGCATTTT
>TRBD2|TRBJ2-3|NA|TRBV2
CAIPLSSGPQVTQYF
TGTGCCATCCCCCTCTCTAGCGGACCTCAGGTTACGCAGTATTTT
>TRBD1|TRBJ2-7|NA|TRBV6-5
CASSYGTGKGSYEQYF
TGTGCCAGCAGTTACGGGACAGGGAAAGGGTCCTACGAGCAGTACTTC
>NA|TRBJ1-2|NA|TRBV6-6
CASRLDGDYGYTF
TGTGCCAGCAGGCTTGACGGGGACTATGGCTACACCTTC
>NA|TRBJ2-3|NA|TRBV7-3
CASSLEQGADTQYF
TGTGCCAGCAGCTTAGAACAGGGCGCAGATACGCAGTATTTT
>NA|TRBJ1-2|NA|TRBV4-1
CASSHNRLPGEGYGYTF
TGCGCCAGCAGCCATAACCGACTCCCGGGCGAAGGGTATGGCTACACCTTC
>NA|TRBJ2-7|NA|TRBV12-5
CASGREGFKSYEQYF
TGTGCTAGTGGAAGAGAGGGGTTTAAGTCCTACGAGCAGTACTTC
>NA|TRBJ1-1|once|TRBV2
CARQSETQNTEAFF
TGTGCTCGACAGTCGGAAACCCAGAACACTGAAGCTTTCTTT
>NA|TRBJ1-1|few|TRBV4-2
CASSQDVDTEAFF
TGTGCCAGCAGCCAAGATGTAGACACTGAAGCTTTCTTT
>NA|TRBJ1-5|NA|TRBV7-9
CASSPPGDGSNQPQHF
TGTGCCAGCAGCCCCCCAGGGGATGGTAGCAATCAGCCCCAGCATTTT
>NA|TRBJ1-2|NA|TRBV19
CASKPGGAFRDYGYTF
TGTGCCAGTAAGCCCGGGGGGGCGTTTCGCGACTATGGCTACACCTTC
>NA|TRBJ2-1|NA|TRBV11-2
CASSSPVGFVAHNEQFF
TGTGCCAGCAGCTCCCCTGTCGGATTTGTGGCGCACAATGAGCAGTTCTTC
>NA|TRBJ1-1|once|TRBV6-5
CASSYGRASGEAFF
TGTGCCAGCAGTTACGGCAGGGCGTCGGGTGAAGCTTTCTTT
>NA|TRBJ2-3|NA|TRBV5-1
CASSLVPSTDTQYF
TGCGCCAGCAGCTTGGTACCCAGCACAGATACGCAGTATTTT
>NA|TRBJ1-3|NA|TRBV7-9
CASSPSSGNTIYF
TGTGCCAGCAGCCCGAGCTCTGGAAACACCATATATTTT
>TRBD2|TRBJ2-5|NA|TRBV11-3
CASSYRREQETQYF
TGTGCCAGCAGCTATCGGCGGGAGCAAGAGACCCAGTACTTC
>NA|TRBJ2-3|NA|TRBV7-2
CASSFQDLRTDTQYF
TGTGCCAGCAGCTTTCAAGACTTACGCACAGATACGCAGTATTTT
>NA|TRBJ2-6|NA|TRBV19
CASSMRAGAGSGANVLTF
TGTGCCAGTAGTATGCGGGCAGGGGCAGGAAGTGGGGCCAACGTCCTGACTTTC
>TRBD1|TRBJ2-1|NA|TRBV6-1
CASSEWDSLNEQFF
TGTGCCAGCAGTGAGTGGGACAGCCTCAATGAGCAGTTCTTC
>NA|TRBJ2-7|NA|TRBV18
CASSPPKRENGHEQYF
TGTGCCAGCTCACCACCCAAACGGGAGAACGGCCACGAGCAGTACTTC
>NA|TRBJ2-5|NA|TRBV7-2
CASNLGGPAGETQYF
TGTGCCAGCAACCTTGGCGGCCCGGCAGGGGAGACCCAGTACTTC
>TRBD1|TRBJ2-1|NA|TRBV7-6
CASSPEDRGYNEQFF
TGTGCCAGCAGCCCTGAGGACAGGGGGTACAATGAGCAGTTCTTC
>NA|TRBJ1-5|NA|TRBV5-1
CASSLVPGSNQPQHF
TGCGCCAGCAGCTTGGTCCCCGGGAGCAATCAGCCCCAGCATTTT
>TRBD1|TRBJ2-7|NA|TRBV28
CASSLTGTGTYEQYF
TGTGCCAGCAGCCTCACCGGGACAGGTACCTACGAGCAGTACTTC
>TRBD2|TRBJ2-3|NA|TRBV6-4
CASSREVADTQYF
TGTGCCAGCAGTCGGGAGGTGGCAGATACGCAGTATTTT